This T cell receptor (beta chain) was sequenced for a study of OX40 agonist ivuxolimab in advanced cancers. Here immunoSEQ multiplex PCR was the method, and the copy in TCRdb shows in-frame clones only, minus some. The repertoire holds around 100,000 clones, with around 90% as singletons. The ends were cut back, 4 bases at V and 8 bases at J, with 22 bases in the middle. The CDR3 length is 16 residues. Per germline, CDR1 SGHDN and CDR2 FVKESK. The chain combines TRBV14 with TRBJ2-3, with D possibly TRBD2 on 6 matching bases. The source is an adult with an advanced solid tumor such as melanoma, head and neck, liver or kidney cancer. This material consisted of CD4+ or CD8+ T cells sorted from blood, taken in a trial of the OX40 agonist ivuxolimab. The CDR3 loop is CASSRTTGLTSGTQYF. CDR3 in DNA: TGTGCCAGCAGCCGAACTACGGGACTCACCTCGGGTACGCAGTATTTT.